These 17 T cell receptor beta chains share one sample of origin, sequenced in a study of blood T cell repertoires in COVID-19. TCRdb keeps only in-frame clones here, not all; method: immunoSEQ multiplex PCR. The sample yields fewer than 150,000 clones, roughly 72% seen once. The specimen sequenced was peripheral blood. These receptors all come from a human donor in a cohort sampled during active COVID-19.

The V and J genes are TRBV5-4 and TRBJ1-5; 8 bases align to TRBD1. From germline, CDR1 is SGHNT and CDR2 YYREEE (reference sequence). The CDR3 contains 20 residues. The trim removed 2 bases at V and 0 bases at J, leaving 16 bases unmatched. CDR3 amino acids: CASSFNGQGLMGYSNQPQHF. The CDR3 DNA reads TGTGCCAGCAGCTTCAATGGACAGGGATTAATGGGGTATAGCAATCAGCCCCAGCATTTT.

The chain has TRBV5-6 and TRBJ2-7; 8 nucleotides line up with TRBD2. CDR1 is SGHDT, CDR2 YYEEEE, per germline. V was clipped by 2 bases and J by 3 bases; unmatched bases: 4. CDR3 length: 14 amino acids. The CDR3 sequence is CASSFERGYYEQYF. The CDR3 coding sequence is TGTGCCAGCAGCTTTGAGCGGGGGTACTACGAGCAGTACTTC.

The chain couples TRBV30 to TRBJ1-2; 8 bases match TRBD1. Germline trimming cut 4 bases from V and 5 bases from J; bases unmatched to any gene: 9. CDR1 and CDR2 from the germline V gene are GTSNPN and SVGIG (reference sequence). The CDR3 contains 14 residues. CDR3 sequence reads: CAWTRQGLGYGYTF. Written as DNA, the CDR3 is TGTGCCTGGACCCGACAGGGGCTGGGATATGGCTACACCTTC.

In its sample, this clone was seen a few times. The chain links TRBV7-7 to TRBJ2-6; D is ambiguous. CDR1 and CDR2 (germline): SSHAT, FNYEAQ (reference sequence). The CDR3 covers 15 residues. Trimming stripped 4 bases from V and 1 base from J, with 8 bases between. Written as DNA, the CDR3 is TGTGCCAGCAGCTACGGGTTGTCTGGGGCCAACGTCCTGACTTTC. Protein sequence: CASSYGLSGANVLTF.

The genes are TRBV6-5 and TRBJ2-7, with D maybe TRBD2 (6 bases). CDR1 is MNHEY and CDR2 is SVGAGI in the germline V gene. This CDR3 has 13 residues. Trimming took off 7 bases at V and 6 bases at J, with 16 bases between the two ends. CDR3: CASTEGFRGEQYF. The CDR3 coding sequence is TGTGCCAGCACGGAGGGATTCCGAGGCGAGCAGTACTTC.

The chain is built from TRBV19 and TRBJ2-7, with TRBD1 matching 10 bases. Germline CDR1 reads LNHDA; CDR2 reads SQIVND (reference sequence). The CDR3 length is 14 residues. The V segment lost 4 bases and the J segment 2 bases; nucleotides outside the gene matches: 2. The CDR3 protein is CASSRGTGAYEQYF. CDR3 nucleotide sequence: TGTGCCAGTAGTAGAGGGACAGGGGCCTACGAGCAGTACTTC.

The V call is TRBV5-1, the J call TRBJ1-1, with 7 nucleotides matching TRBD1. This CDR3 spans 15 amino acids. V gave up 2 bases and J gave up 3 bases; unmatched junction bases: 7. CDR1 and CDR2 from the germline V gene are SGHRS and YFSETQ. The CDR3 is CASSFLGGADTEAFF. CDR3 DNA: TGCGCCAGCAGCTTCTTAGGGGGCGCGGACACTGAAGCTTTCTTT.

This clone was counted between two and nine times. The chain combines TRBV6-2 or TRBV6-3 with TRBJ2-3, with D possibly TRBD2 on 6 matching bases. Germline V gene lookup returns CDR1 MNHEY and CDR2 SVGEGT. The V end was cut by 6 bases, the J end by 5 bases, with 15 bases between. This CDR3 region has 14 residues. CDR3 protein: CASSNLGGRDTQYF. For the CDR3, the DNA is TGTGCCAGCAGCAACCTAGGAGGGAGAGATACGCAGTATTTT.

The V call is TRBV27, the J call TRBJ1-1; the D gene is possibly TRBD1 (5 bases). Trimming stripped 3 bases from V and 0 bases from J, with 11 bases between. This CDR3 has 15 residues. Germline CDR1 reads MNHEY; CDR2 reads SMNVEV (reference sequence). The CDR3 region is CASSLWGGLNTEAFF. CDR3 coding DNA: TGTGCCAGCAGTTTGTGGGGGGGGTTGAACACTGAAGCTTTCTTT.

This clone was seen once. The chain employs TRBV21-1 and TRBJ1-2. TRBV21-1 is tagged as a pseudogene. CDR3 length equals 15 residues. CDR3 protein: CASSKAERGLGGYTF. The CDR3 bases are TGTGCCAGCAGCAAAGCTGAGCGGGGGCTGGGTGGCTACACCTTC.

V is TRBV5-4 and J is TRBJ2-1, with 12 nucleotides matching TRBD2. There are 16 residues in the CDR3. CDR1 and CDR2 (germline): SGHNT, YYREEE (reference sequence). The junction had 5 bases not matched to a gene; V was cut back by 3 bases and J by 4 bases. CDR3 sequence: CASSSPLAGGYNEQFF. The CDR3 nucleotides are TGTGCCAGCAGCTCCCCCCTAGCGGGGGGGTACAATGAGCAGTTCTTC.

V gene TRBV20-1 combines with J gene TRBJ2-5, with 7 bases aligning to TRBD2. The CDR3 consists of 14 residues. J was trimmed by 5 bases and V by 3 bases; bases with no gene match: 9. Per germline, CDR1 DFQATT and CDR2 SNEGSKA (reference sequence). The CDR3 spells CSASRGGEGETQYF. The CDR3 DNA reads as TGCAGTGCTAGTAGAGGCGGGGAGGGGGAGACCCAGTACTTC.

This clone was counted ten times or more. The chain is built from TRBV5-1 and TRBJ1-6; TRBD1 is a possible D gene (5 bases). The CDR3 contains 14 residues. Trimming removed 6 bases from V and 8 bases from J, with 15 bases in between. The germline V gene has CDR1 SGHRS and CDR2 YFSETQ. The CDR3 nucleotides read TGCGCCAGCAAATCTGAGCGGGGGGATTCACCCCTCCACTTT. This sequence encodes CASKSERGDSPLHF.

The V gene is TRBV2, the J gene TRBJ1-4; D is possibly TRBD1 (5 bases). The CDR3 extends over 15 amino acids. Trimming removed 6 bases from V and 0 bases from J, with 11 bases in between. Germline assignment: CDR1 SNHLY and CDR2 FYNNEI. The CDR3 here is CASSGTLATNEKLFF. DNA of the CDR3: TGTGCCAGCAGCGGGACTCTCGCAACTAATGAAAAACTGTTTTTT. Complete variable domain (other parts from reference TRBV2 and TRBJ1-4): EPEVTQTPSHQVTQMGQEVILRCVPISNHLYFYWYRQILGQKVEFLVSFYNNEISEKSEIFDDQFSVERPDGSNFTLKIRSTKLEDSAMYFCASSGTLATNEKLFFGSGTQLSVL.

The CDR3 DNA is TGTGCCTGGAGTGACAGTAACTATGGCTACACCTTC. Its protein is CAWSDSNYGYTF. The rearrangement joins TRBV30 to TRBJ1-2; unclear D gene. V lost 1 base and J 1 base, leaving 4 bases between the germline ends. The CDR3 spans 12 residues. The germline V gene encodes CDR1 GTSNPN and CDR2 SVGIG (reference sequence).

The J gene is TRBJ1-2, the V gene TRBV19; 7 bases agree with TRBD1. Trimming cost V 7 bases and J 6 bases; bases outside gene matches: 11. This CDR3 comprises 14 residues. In germline, CDR1 is LNHDA, CDR2 SQIVND (reference sequence). CDR3 in DNA: TGTGCCAGTATTTCGACAGGGTCGGGAGATGGCTACACCTTC. This sequence encodes CASISTGSGDGYTF.

The gene calls are TRBV6-6 and TRBJ2-1; D possibly corresponds to TRBD2 (5 bases). Looked up from germline, CDR1 is MNHNY and CDR2 is SVGAGI (reference sequence). The V and J ends lost 6 bases and 12 bases respectively, with 15 bases between them. The length of the CDR3 is 12 residues. This CDR3 reads CASSPKLDLQFF. The CDR3 coding sequence is TGTGCCAGCAGCCCTAAACTAGACTTGCAGTTCTTC.